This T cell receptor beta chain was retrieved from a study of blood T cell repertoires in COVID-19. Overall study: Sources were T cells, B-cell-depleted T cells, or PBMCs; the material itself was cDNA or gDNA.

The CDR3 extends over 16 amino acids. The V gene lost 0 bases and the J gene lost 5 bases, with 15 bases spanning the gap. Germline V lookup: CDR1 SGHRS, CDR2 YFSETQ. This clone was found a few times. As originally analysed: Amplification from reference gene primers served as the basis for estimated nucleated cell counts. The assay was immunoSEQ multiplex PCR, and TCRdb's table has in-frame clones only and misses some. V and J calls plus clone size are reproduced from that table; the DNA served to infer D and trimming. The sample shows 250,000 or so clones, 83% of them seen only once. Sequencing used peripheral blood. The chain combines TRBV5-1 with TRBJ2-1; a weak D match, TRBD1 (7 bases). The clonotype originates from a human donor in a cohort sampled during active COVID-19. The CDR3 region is CASSLAVVRGDNEQFF. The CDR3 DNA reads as TGCGCCAGCAGCTTGGCCGTCGTCAGGGGGGACAATGAGCAGTTCTTC.